Below, one T cell receptor beta chain is given with its context. These data come from a study of control samples from healthy donors and cancer patients. Sequenced by immunoSEQ multiplex PCR; TCRdb stores in-frame clones only, minus some. Of more than 95,000 clones listed, roughly 90% were seen once; the top ten hold 1.5% to 2%. Trimming removed 6 bases from V and 12 bases from J, with 20 bases in between. Germline CDR1 is LNHDA and CDR2 is SQIVND (reference sequence). This CDR3 region has 13 residues. The clonotype comes from a man between 18 and 35 years old in good health. V and J are TRBV19 and TRBJ1-2; the D gene is possibly TRBD1 (6 bases). The material sequenced was blood. CDR3 DNA: TGTGCCAGTAGGGAAGGGGGTTCCTCCTACCACACCTTC. The encoded protein is CASREGGSSYHTF.